Following are 27 T cell receptor beta chains from one sample sequenced in a study of beta chain features in type 1 diabetes. cDNA synthesis used the whole RNA isolate, giving expressed TCRB sequences. TCRdb's table, derived via immunoSEQ multiplex PCR, lists solely in-frame clones and lacks some. The sample has fewer than 900,000 clones, roughly 17% seen once. The sequenced material came from naive CD4+ T cells from blood. These receptors were taken from a young woman in good health.

This clone was recorded a few times. It is unclear where the CDR3 begins or ends on the DNA, so no DNA is shown, and the CDR3 is as TCRdb lists it. The CDR3 protein is CASSFGGGAGQETQYF. The rearrangement joins TRBV12-1 to TRBJ2-5; TRBD2, the table's D call, was not compared with the DNA. TRBV12-1 is classified as a pseudogene. 16 amino acids form the CDR3, both terminal residues included.

This clone came up a few times. The V gene is TRBV5-4, the J gene TRBJ2-1; 10 bases are a match to TRBD2. The V and J ends lost 4 bases and 7 bases, in that order; junction bases with no gene match: 8. CDR3 size: 15 residues. CDR1 SGHNT and CDR2 YYREEE come from the germline V gene (reference sequence). CDR3 in DNA: TGTGCCAGCAGCAATCTAGCGGGAGTACAAAATGAGCAGTTCTTC. Translated: CASSNLAGVQNEQFF.

This clone was counted a few times. Other nucleotide sequences from this sample produce the same CDR3. Written as DNA, the CDR3 is TGCGCCAGCAGCTTGGGGGGAATTCAAGAGACCCAGTACTTC. Protein sequence: CASSLGGIQETQYF. V is TRBV5-1 and J is TRBJ2-5, with no clear D. V was cut by 0 bases and J by 2 bases, with 8 bases left in between. The CDR3 covers 14 residues. CDR1 is SGHRS, CDR2 YFSETQ, per germline.

The chain carries TRBV9 and TRBJ2-5, with 12 bases that match TRBD1. The junction had 8 bases not matched to a gene; V was cut back by 3 bases and J by 5 bases. The V gene's germline CDR1 is SGDLS and CDR2 YYNGEE. The CDR3 covers 16 residues. In DNA, the CDR3 is TGTGCCAGCAGCGCTTCCGGGACAGGGGGCGCGGAGACCCAGTACTTC. As protein: CASSASGTGGAETQYF.

This clone was seen only a few times. The chain has TRBV21-1 and TRBJ1-5; the table's D call TRBD1 went unverified against the DNA. TRBV21-1 is classified as a pseudogene. This CDR3 has 17 residues. This CDR3 reads CASSNHREIHFNQPQHF. The CDR3 coding sequence is TGTGCCAGCAGCAATCACAGAGAGATACATTTCAATCAGCCCCAGCATTTT.

The chain recombines TRBV19 with TRBJ1-1; D is unresolved. V was pared by 9 bases and J by 10 bases, with 24 bases between. The CDR3 totals 14 residues. CDR1 LNHDA and CDR2 SQIVND come from the germline V gene (reference sequence). The CDR3 region is CASNRGGRLLGAFF. The CDR3 DNA is TGTGCCAGCAACCGAGGCGGGCGGCTACTCGGAGCTTTCTTT.

This clone has more than one count but fewer than ten. The V gene is TRBV7-8, the J gene TRBJ1-1, with D hard to call. The germline V gene has CDR1 SGHVS and CDR2 FQNEAQ. The V gene lost 1 base and the J gene lost 4 bases, with 13 bases spanning the gap. The CDR3 contains 15 residues. The CDR3 DNA is TGTGCCAGCAGCTTAGTAAGTTTGGGAGGCACTGAAGCTTTCTTT. It is translated as CASSLVSLGGTEAFF.

This clone occurred a few times. At one end, the junction sequence differs from germline, possibly due to a read error. V gene TRBV5-4 combines with J gene TRBJ2-6, with TRBD1 matching 9 bases. Germline V gene data show CDR1 as SGHNT and CDR2 as YYREEE (reference sequence). CDR3 size: 17 residues. As DNA, the CDR3 is TGCGCCAGCAGCCGGGGAACAGGGGGCTATGGGGCCAACGTCCTGACTTTC. Translation: CASSRGTGGYGANVLTF.

The table lists this clone with a few counts. V usage is TRBV2 and J usage is TRBJ2-7; 7 positions agree with TRBD1. Per germline, CDR1 SNHLY and CDR2 FYNNEI. The CDR3 contains 14 residues. The J segment lost 3 bases and the V segment lost 8 bases, leaving 10 bases of the junction unmatched. Written as DNA, the CDR3 is TGTGCCAGCTTACCGGGACAGCTTCTCTACGAGCAGTACTTC. Encoded protein: CASLPGQLLYEQYF.

V usage is TRBV6-5 and J usage is TRBJ1-5; a weak D match, TRBD1 (6 bases). The V end was cut by 3 bases, the J end by 2 bases, with 11 bases between. Germline V gene sequence: CDR1 MNHEY, CDR2 SVGAGI. This CDR3 is 15 amino acids long. CDR3 DNA sequence: TGTGCCAGCAGTTATAGGGCAGGGGGCAATCAGCCCCAGCATTTT. Amino acids: CASSYRAGGNQPQHF.

In the case of this clone: An end of the junction differs from the germline gene, which may be a read error. V usage is TRBV18 and J usage is TRBJ2-7; 10 nucleotides line up with TRBD2. Germline V lookup: CDR1 KGHSH, CDR2 LQKENI. The CDR3 contains 12 residues. CDR3 coding DNA: TGTGCCAGCTCACCGAGCGGGAGGGGTGCGGACTTC. Protein: CASSPSGRGADF.

This clone occurred a few times. The chain has TRBV2 and TRBJ2-7; 7 nucleotides match TRBD2. Looked up from germline, CDR1 is SNHLY and CDR2 is FYNNEI. The trim removed 6 bases at V and 6 bases at J, leaving 5 bases unmatched. The CDR3 is 12 amino acids. Here the CDR3 DNA reads TGTGCCAGCAGCCGGGACTATAGCGAGCAGTACTTC. It is translated as CASSRDYSEQYF.

The genes are TRBV28 and TRBJ1-1; D not resolved. Germline CDR1 is MDHEN and CDR2 is SYDVKM. V was pared by 5 bases and J by 7 bases, with 11 bases between. The CDR3 loop spans 12 amino acids. This chain's CDR3 is CASSIQLFEAFF. DNA of the CDR3: TGTGCCAGCAGTATCCAGTTGTTTGAAGCTTTCTTT.

The chain employs TRBV5-4 and TRBJ2-1, with D possibly being TRBD2 (6 bases). The CDR3 length is 17 residues. Between the trimmed V and J ends, which lost 0 bases and 4 bases, there was a span of 17 bases. Germline V CDR1 and CDR2: SGHNT, YYREEE (reference sequence). DNA of the CDR3: TGTGCCAGCAGCTTGGACTGGGGGGTTTCGGATTACAATGAGCAGTTCTTC. Its protein is CASSLDWGVSDYNEQFF.

This clone was seen only a few times. The genes are TRBV18 and TRBJ2-4, with 8 bases fitting TRBD1. The CDR3 covers 16 residues. CDR1 is KGHSH, CDR2 LQKENI, per germline. The trim removed 3 bases at V and 6 bases at J, leaving 10 bases unmatched. The CDR3, as DNA: TGTGCCAGCTCACCCCCGGTCAGGGGGCCTCGAAACATTCAGTACTTC. Translated: CASSPPVRGPRNIQYF.

This clone was counted only a few times. The chain employs TRBV28 and TRBJ2-7, with D unresolved. Germline CDR1 MDHEN, CDR2 SYDVKM. The CDR3 totals 13 residues. Trimming removed 6 bases at V and 5 bases at J, with 14 bases between. CDR3 sequence (DNA): TGTGCCAGCAGCCTCCTCGTCCCCCACGAGCAGTACTTC. Translating gives CASSLLVPHEQYF.

This clone was picked up a small number of times. The chain couples TRBV7-3 to TRBJ2-1; D is undetermined. CDR1 is SGHTA and CDR2 is FQGTGA in the germline V gene. V gave up 2 bases and J gave up 7 bases, with 18 bases separating them. The CDR3 runs to 16 residues. CDR3 bases: TGTGCCAGCAGCTTATTTGGCGGAGTACAAGTGAATGAGCAGTTCTTC. Protein: CASSLFGGVQVNEQFF.

This clone appeared a few times. The gene calls are TRBV7-2 and TRBJ2-2; D remains unclear. The germline V and J ends were trimmed by 5 bases and 8 bases, with 12 bases remaining between them. The CDR3 is 13 residues long. Germline CDR1 is SGHTA and CDR2 is FQGNSA. CDR3 sequence reads: CASSPDPGGELFF. The DNA for the CDR3 is TGTGCCAGCAGCCCCGACCCCGGAGGGGAGCTGTTTTTT.

This clone was seen a handful of times. This rearrangement joins TRBV5-5 to TRBJ2-5, with unresolved D. This CDR3 contains 14 residues. The V end lost 0 bases, the J end lost 2 bases, and 8 bases lay between the germline ends. Germline V gene lookup returns CDR1 SGHKS and CDR2 YYEKEE (reference sequence). The CDR3 sequence: CASSLEFSQETQYF. In DNA, the CDR3 is TGTGCCAGCAGCTTGGAGTTTTCACAAGAGACCCAGTACTTC.

This clone was observed a handful of times. V usage is TRBV6-5 and J usage is TRBJ2-1, with D uncertain. This CDR3 contains 13 residues. V was trimmed by 0 bases and J by 10 bases, leaving 10 bases between them. CDR1 and CDR2 (germline): MNHEY, SVGAGI. The CDR3 is CASSYSSIREQFF. CDR3 nucleotides: TGTGCCAGCAGTTACTCGTCTATCCGGGAGCAGTTCTTC.

In this sample, this clone turned up a few times. V usage is TRBV4-3 and J usage is TRBJ2-7; 10 positions agree with TRBD1. The V gene's germline CDR1 is LGHNA and CDR2 YSLEER. The CDR3 spans 16 residues. The V segment lost 1 base and the J segment 3 bases; nucleotides outside the gene matches: 6. As DNA, the CDR3 is TGCGCCAGCAGCCAAGCTTGGGGACAGGGGCTCTACGAGCAGTACTTC. It translates to CASSQAWGQGLYEQYF.

The V gene is TRBV2, the J gene TRBJ1-2; D is unclear. Trimming left V 3 bases short and J 3 bases short, with 8 bases between. Germline V gives CDR1 SNHLY, CDR2 FYNNEI. The CDR3 is made up of 13 amino acids. In nucleotides, the CDR3 is TGTGCCAGCAGTGATTGGGGAGACTATGGCTACACCTTC. It translates to CASSDWGDYGYTF.

The chain is built from TRBV5-4 and TRBJ2-3; D is unclear. The CDR3 consists of 14 residues. Germline V gene lookup returns CDR1 SGHNT and CDR2 YYREEE (reference sequence). Trimming cost V 2 bases and J 4 bases, with 11 bases left between them. The CDR3 spells CASSLRGSADTQYF. Here the CDR3 DNA reads TGTGCCAGCAGCTTACGAGGAAGCGCAGATACGCAGTATTTT.

DNA for the CDR3: TGCGCCAGCAGCCCAAAGCAGGGGGCCAGACCTTACACTGAAGCTTTCTTT. Translated, it gives CASSPKQGARPYTEAFF. This sequence joins TRBV5-1 and TRBJ1-1, with TRBD1 identical over 8 bases. This CDR3 spans 17 amino acids. V trimming: 4 bases; J trimming: 3 bases; junction bases outside the gene matches: 14. Germline loops: CDR1 SGHRS, CDR2 YFSETQ.

The chain couples TRBV6-1 to TRBJ2-3, with D unresolved. The CDR3 contains 14 residues. Trimming removed 1 base from V and 6 bases from J, with 11 bases in between. Germline assignment: CDR1 MNHNS and CDR2 SASEGT. In nucleotides, the CDR3 is TGTGCCAGCAGTGAAGGGGTCCATGGCGATACGCAGTATTTT. Translation gives CASSEGVHGDTQYF.

In its sample, this clone was seen a few times. J is TRBJ2-5 and V is TRBV28; the D gene is possibly TRBD2 (6 bases). V lost 3 bases and J 5 bases, leaving 16 bases between the germline ends. CDR1 and CDR2 (germline): MDHEN, SYDVKM. CDR3 size: 15 residues. CDR3 amino acids: CASSFFFGGKETQYF. DNA for the CDR3: TGTGCCAGCAGTTTCTTTTTTGGCGGGAAGGAGACCCAGTACTTC.

The chain combines TRBV9 with TRBJ2-3; perhaps TRBD2 as D (5 bases). Between the trimmed V and J ends, which lost 0 bases and 8 bases, there was a span of 10 bases. This CDR3 is built from 13 residues. Germline assignment: CDR1 SGDLS and CDR2 YYNGEE. The CDR3 nucleotides are TGTGCCAGCAGCGTAGACGCCGAGGGTACGCAGTATTTT. As protein: CASSVDAEGTQYF. The entire variable domain, with the rest obtained from reference TRBV9 and TRBJ2-3, is as follows: DSGVTQTPKHLITATGQRVTLRCSPRSGDLSVYWYQQSLDQGLQFLIQYYNGEERAKGNILERFSAQQFPDLHSELNLSSLELGDSALYFCASSVDAEGTQYFGPGTRLTVL.